The 32 T cell receptor beta chains below all came from one sample that was sequenced in a study of blood T cell repertoires in COVID-19. The table came from immunoSEQ multiplex PCR; TCRdb's copy has only in-frame clones and leaves some out. The profile shows about 210,000 clones, around 81% of them singletons. The sample taken for sequencing was PBMCs or T cells enriched from blood (not recorded which). These receptors originate from a woman aged 45-60 years with acute COVID-19.

The V gene is TRBV15, the J gene TRBJ2-5; 7 nucleotides match TRBD2. The germline V gene encodes CDR1 LNHNV and CDR2 YYDKDF (reference sequence). V was clipped by 1 base and J by 2 bases; unmatched bases: 4. The CDR3 has 15 residues. The chain's CDR3 is CATSRGGGGQETQYF. The CDR3 bases are TGTGCCACCAGCAGAGGGGGGGGTGGGCAAGAGACCCAGTACTTC.

This clone was recorded only once. This chain uses TRBV2 with TRBJ1-2, with TRBD1 as a possible D gene (5 bases). The CDR3 consists of 17 residues. V was trimmed by 7 bases and J by 1 base, leaving 22 bases between them. Germline V gene data show CDR1 as SNHLY and CDR2 as FYNNEI. DNA of the CDR3: TGTGCCAGCACCCTAACTCCCCCAGGGAACAATAACTATGGCTACACCTTC. Protein product: CASTLTPPGNNNYGYTF.

This sequence joins TRBV3-1 (or the pseudogene TRBV3-2) and TRBJ2-7; no clear D gene. CDR3 size: 15 residues. V shed 1 base and J shed 5 bases, with 15 bases lying between them. Germline loops: CDR1 LGHDT, CDR2 YNNKEL (reference sequence). The CDR3 region has the DNA TGTGCCAGCAGCCAAGTGGGCAGGTCTGGAAACGAGCAGTACTTC. It encodes CASSQVGRSGNEQYF.

This clone was seen once. CDR3 sequence (DNA): TGTGCCAGCAGCCCCGGGACAGGTTACCGACTGAGCTCCTACAATGAGCAGTTCTTC. The encoded protein is CASSPGTGYRLSSYNEQFF. The genes are TRBV7-2 and TRBJ2-1; 8 nucleotides match TRBD1. Germline values: CDR1 SGHTA, CDR2 FQGNSA. Trimming removed 5 bases from V and 0 bases from J; junction bases left unmatched: 15. The CDR3 has 19 residues.

The J gene is TRBJ1-6, the V gene TRBV3-1 (or the pseudogene TRBV3-2), with 7 nucleotides matching TRBD1. Trimming cost V 4 bases and J 7 bases; bases outside gene matches: 13. Germline CDR1 and CDR2: LGHDT and YNNKEL (reference sequence). CDR3 length equals 17 residues. The CDR3 sequence: CASSRDTGALNNSPLHF. DNA for the CDR3: TGTGCCAGCAGCCGAGACACAGGGGCTCTAAACAATTCACCCCTCCACTTT.

CDR3 sequence: CASSFNPSGGHTDTQYF. Written as DNA, the CDR3 is TGCGCCAGCAGCTTCAACCCTAGCGGGGGACACACAGATACGCAGTATTTT. The chain uses TRBV5-1 and TRBJ2-3; 10 nucleotides agree with TRBD2. V trimming: 2 bases; J trimming: 2 bases; junction bases outside the gene matches: 8. CDR3 length: 17 residues. Germline CDR1 reads SGHRS; CDR2 reads YFSETQ.

The V gene is TRBV7-2, the J gene TRBJ2-1, with D perhaps matching TRBD2 (7 bases). Trimming took 10 bases from V and 5 from J, leaving 21 bases between them. The CDR3 covers 15 residues. The V gene's germline CDR1 is SGHTA and CDR2 FQGNSA. The CDR3 nucleotides are TGTGCCACAGCAATGCGGGGGCCGTCTGACAATGAGCAGTTCTTC. This translates into CATAMRGPSDNEQFF. The variable domain in full, completed from reference TRBV7-2 and TRBJ2-1, reads GAGVSQSPSNKVTEKGKDVELRCDPISGHTALYWYRQSLGQGLEFLIYFQGNSAPDKSGLPSDRFSAERTGGSVSTLTIQRTQQEDSAVYLCATAMRGPSDNEQFFGPGTRLTVL.

This clone has only a few counts. The CDR3 DNA sequence: TGTGCCAGCAGCCAAGGGGACAGGGGAAGTGGTGGCTACACCTTC. This gives the protein CASSQGDRGSGGYTF. The J gene is TRBJ1-2, the V gene TRBV3-1 (or the pseudogene TRBV3-2); 10 nucleotides agree with TRBD1. Germline lookup yields CDR1 LGHDT and CDR2 YNNKEL (reference sequence). J lost 7 bases, V lost 1 base, and 6 bases had no gene match. CDR3 length: 15 amino acids.

The chain is built from TRBV6-5 and TRBJ1-1; 8 bases are a match to TRBD1. Germline CDR1 is MNHEY and CDR2 is SVGAGI. The CDR3 spans 14 residues. V dropped 5 bases and J dropped 3; count of bases not matched to a gene: 5. CDR3 sequence (DNA): TGTGCCAGCAGTCGGACAGGGAAGTACACTGAAGCTTTCTTT. It encodes CASSRTGKYTEAFF.

In its sample, this clone was seen a few times. The rearrangement links TRBV15 to TRBJ1-2, with D maybe TRBD1 (6 bases). Germline-derived CDR1 and CDR2 are LNHNV and YYDKDF (reference sequence). V was cut by 2 bases and J by 8 bases, with 18 bases left in between. CDR3 size: 15 residues. CDR3 sequence: CATSRPTGGAEGYTF. In DNA, the CDR3 is TGTGCCACCAGCAGACCCACGGGGGGGGCGGAAGGCTACACCTTC.

The rearrangement uses TRBV19 and TRBJ2-1; TRBD2 matches 10 bases. The CDR3 spans 18 residues. The V and J ends lost 7 bases and 8 bases, in that order; junction bases with no gene match: 20. The germline CDR1 and CDR2 sequences are LNHDA and SQIVND (reference sequence). CDR3 coding DNA: TGTGCCAGTAAATCCCCTTGGGATCCGACTAGCGGGTCGGATGAGCAGTTCTTC. Translated, it gives CASKSPWDPTSGSDEQFF.

The gene calls are TRBV5-6 and TRBJ2-7; TRBD1 matches 8 bases. Trimming cost V 0 bases and J 4 bases; bases outside gene matches: 9. In germline, CDR1 is SGHDT, CDR2 YYEEEE. The CDR3 is 16 amino acids. The DNA for the CDR3 is TGTGCCAGCAGCTTGGAGAGTGGGGACAGGCAGTACGAGCAGTACTTC. It translates to CASSLESGDRQYEQYF.

The table lists this clone with a count of one. The J gene is TRBJ2-1, the V gene TRBV7-2; 9 bases align to TRBD2. The CDR3 length is 16 residues. Germline lookup yields CDR1 SGHTA and CDR2 FQGNSA. V lost 0 bases to trimming and J lost 7 bases; unmatched junction nucleotides: 7. DNA for the CDR3: TGTGCCAGCAGCTTAGCGGGGGTTAGCGGGAGAAATGAGCAGTTCTTC. Encoded protein: CASSLAGVSGRNEQFF.

The chain carries TRBV21-1 and TRBJ2-3; TRBD2 is taken as the D call from the table, unchecked against the DNA. TRBV21-1 is given as a pseudogene. This CDR3 region has 17 residues. This CDR3 is CASSKSSTLSGTDTQYF. Written as DNA, the CDR3 is TGTGCCAGCAGCAAAAGTTCCACGCTTTCGGGCACAGATACGCAGTATTTT.

The CDR3 coding sequence is TGTGCCAGCAGCCAAGAAGGGGGGGCAAGCACCGGGGAGCTGTTTTTT. This sequence encodes CASSQEGGASTGELFF. The chain uses TRBV3-1 (or the pseudogene TRBV3-2) and TRBJ2-2; D might be TRBD2 (7 bases). Germline CDR1 LGHDT, CDR2 YNNKEL (reference sequence). V gave up 0 bases and J gave up 4 bases, with 12 bases separating them. The CDR3 contains 16 residues.

The V and J genes are TRBV7-6 and TRBJ2-7; the match to TRBD2 covers 7 bases. The CDR3 is made up of 14 amino acids. The V gene end was trimmed by 5 bases and the J gene end by 3 bases; junction bases not matched to a gene: 7. CDR1 and CDR2 (germline): SGHVS, FNYEAQ. CDR3 in DNA: TGTGCCAGCAGCATAAGCGGGAAGGGCTACGAGCAGTACTTC. Translated: CASSISGKGYEQYF.

The chain has TRBV3-1 (or the pseudogene TRBV3-2) and TRBJ1-2, with 8 bases that match TRBD1. The germline V gene has CDR1 LGHDT and CDR2 YNNKEL (reference sequence). This CDR3 comprises 15 residues. J lost 8 bases, V lost 2 bases, and 10 bases had no gene match. The CDR3, as DNA: TGTGCCAGCAGCCAAAACCCACAGGGGGTGGAAGGCTACACCTTC. Its translation is CASSQNPQGVEGYTF.

The chain uses TRBV18 and TRBJ1-1, with TRBD1 matching 9 bases. Trimming cost V 3 bases and J 3 bases; bases outside gene matches: 8. The CDR3 spans 16 residues. The germline gives CDR1 KGHSH, CDR2 LQKENI. CDR3 bases: TGTGCCAGCTCACCGCAGGGACAGGGTTCGCACACTGAAGCTTTCTTT. Translation: CASSPQGQGSHTEAFF.

J is TRBJ2-3 and V is TRBV5-1; 8 bases align to TRBD2. The germline V gene has CDR1 SGHRS and CDR2 YFSETQ. Trimming cost V 5 bases and J 4 bases; bases outside gene matches: 6. This CDR3 region has 14 residues. In nucleotides, the CDR3 is TGCGCCAGCAGTCGGAGCGGGGGATCAGATACGCAGTATTTT. Translation: CASSRSGGSDTQYF.

The chain couples TRBV7-2 to TRBJ2-7; 11 bases match TRBD2. Germline assignment: CDR1 SGHTA and CDR2 FQGNSA. The length of the CDR3 is 16 residues. The V and J ends lost 5 bases and 1 base, in that order; junction bases with no gene match: 7. As DNA, the CDR3 is TGTGCCAGCAGCATATTGTTAGCGGGAGGGTCCTACGAGCAGTACTTC. This codes for CASSILLAGGSYEQYF.

CDR3 loop: CSASAGISSYEQYF. CDR3 sequence (DNA): TGCAGTGCTAGTGCGGGGATTAGCTCCTACGAGCAGTACTTC. The chain recombines TRBV20-1 with TRBJ2-7; possibly TRBD2 for D (6 bases). Germline V gene data show CDR1 as DFQATT and CDR2 as SNEGSKA (reference sequence). This CDR3 comprises 14 residues. V was trimmed by 3 bases and J by 0 bases, leaving 12 bases between them.

CDR3 residues: CASSPFVNPDTSNEKLFF. The DNA of the CDR3 is TGTGCCAGCTCACCTTTCGTTAACCCGGACACGTCTAATGAAAAACTGTTTTTT. The rearrangement links TRBV18 to TRBJ1-4, with D possibly matching TRBD1 (5 bases). The CDR3 consists of 18 residues. CDR1 KGHSH and CDR2 LQKENI come from the germline V gene. Trimming pared 3 bases from V and 3 bases from J, leaving 20 bases between. Supplemented by reference TRBV18 and TRBJ1-4, the full variable domain reads NAGVMQNPRHLVRRRGQEARLRCSPMKGHSHVYWYRQLPEEGLKFMVYLQKENIIDESGMPKERFSAEFPKEGPSILRIQQVVRGDSAAYFCASSPFVNPDTSNEKLFFGSGTQLSVL.

This clone has a single count. The chain employs TRBV5-6 and TRBJ2-7; D unclear. From germline, CDR1 is SGHDT and CDR2 YYEEEE. Between the trimmed V and J ends, which lost 7 bases and 6 bases, there was a span of 11 bases. The CDR3 covers 11 residues. The CDR3 nucleotides read TGTGCCAGCGGCTCTCTAAGCGAGCAGTACTTC. Translated: CASGSLSEQYF.

This clone was picked up one time. The chain is built from TRBV6-5 and TRBJ2-1; TRBD1 might be the D (6 bases). The germline V and J ends were trimmed by 4 bases and 2 bases, with 12 bases remaining between them. The CDR3 runs 15 residues. Looked up from germline, CDR1 is MNHEY and CDR2 is SVGAGI. The CDR3 protein is CASSLQGQAYNEQFF. In nucleotides, the CDR3 is TGTGCCAGCAGTTTACAGGGTCAGGCCTACAATGAGCAGTTCTTC.

The chain carries TRBV19 and TRBJ2-3; D may be TRBD2 (6 bases). Germline loops: CDR1 LNHDA, CDR2 SQIVND (reference sequence). Trimming shortened V by 5 bases and J by 6 bases, and 15 bases separated the two germline ends. The CDR3 sequence is 14 residues long. The CDR3 DNA reads as TGTGCCAGTAGTCCAGCCCGGAGGGGCGATACGCAGTATTTT. Translated, it gives CASSPARRGDTQYF.

This chain connects TRBV5-1 to TRBJ2-5, with TRBD1 identical over 8 bases. The CDR3 is 14 amino acids. With V trimmed by 4 bases and J by 5 bases, 7 bases remained unmatched. Germline-derived CDR1 and CDR2 are SGHRS and YFSETQ. Written as DNA, the CDR3 is TGCGCCAGCAGCAAAGGACAGGGCGGGGAGACCCAGTACTTC. Residues: CASSKGQGGETQYF. Combining the CDR3 with reference TRBV5-1 and TRBJ2-5 gives the whole variable domain KAGVTQTPRYLIKTRGQQVTLSCSPISGHRSVSWYQQTPGQGLQFLFEYFSETQRNKGNFPGRFSGRQFSNSRSEMNVSTLELGDSALYLCASSKGQGGETQYFGPGTRLLVL.

The chain is built from TRBV6-1 and TRBJ2-1, with TRBD2 identical over 11 bases. This CDR3 region has 17 residues. The J segment lost 3 bases and the V segment lost 4 bases, leaving 8 bases of the junction unmatched. Per the germline V gene, CDR1 is MNHNS and CDR2 is SASEGT. Here the CDR3 reads CASSADNGLAGYNEQFF. CDR3 in DNA: TGTGCCAGCAGTGCCGACAACGGACTAGCGGGCTACAATGAGCAGTTCTTC.

The V call is TRBV4-2, the J call TRBJ2-3; 8 nucleotides agree with TRBD1. CDR1 is LGHNA, CDR2 YNFKEQ, per germline. This CDR3 region has 14 residues. V shed 2 bases and J 4 bases; nucleotides not matched to a gene: 2. The CDR3 reads CASSQPDRADTQYF. CDR3 nucleotide sequence: TGTGCCAGCAGCCAACCGGACAGGGCAGATACGCAGTATTTT.

The chain joins TRBV11-2 to TRBJ2-5; tentatively, D is TRBD2 (6 bases). Per germline, CDR1 SGHAT and CDR2 FQNNGV. Trimming cost V 7 bases and J 1 base, with 16 bases left between them. The CDR3 covers 15 residues. This CDR3 reads CASTEMFGGQETQYF. The DNA of the CDR3 is TGTGCCAGCACCGAAATGTTCGGGGGCCAAGAGACCCAGTACTTC. The full variable domain, in which reference TRBV11-2 and TRBJ2-5 provide the parts outside the CDR3, is EAGVAQSPRYKIIEKRQSVAFWCNPISGHATLYWYQQILGQGPKLLIQFQNNGVVDDSQLPKDRFSAERLKGVDSTLKIQPAKLEDSAVYLCASTEMFGGQETQYFGPGTRLLVL.

The chain couples TRBV4-1 to TRBJ2-7; D is perhaps TRBD2 (5 bases). This CDR3 region has 15 residues. Germline assignment: CDR1 MGHRA and CDR2 YSYEKL. The V end was cut by 3 bases, the J end by 3 bases, with 15 bases between. The CDR3: CASSQPPNGIYEQYF. The CDR3 DNA reads as TGCGCCAGCAGCCAGCCCCCAAACGGGATCTACGAGCAGTACTTC.

The count of this clone is one. The J gene is TRBJ1-4, the V gene TRBV7-2, with 8 bases lining up with TRBD1. J was trimmed by 4 bases and V by 5 bases; bases with no gene match: 6. CDR1 and CDR2 from the germline V gene are SGHTA and FQGNSA. The CDR3 length is 15 residues. The CDR3 DNA is TGTGCCAGCAGCAAACAGGGGGGAAATAATGAAAAACTGTTTTTT. Amino acid sequence: CASSKQGGNNEKLFF. The full variable domain, in which reference TRBV7-2 and TRBJ1-4 provide the parts outside the CDR3, is GAGVSQSPSNKVTEKGKDVELRCDPISGHTALYWYRQSLGQGLEFLIYFQGNSAPDKSGLPSDRFSAERTGGSVSTLTIQRTQQEDSAVYLCASSKQGGNNEKLFFGSGTQLSVL.

This clone occurred a few times. The gene calls are TRBV5-1 and TRBJ2-2, with D uncertain. CDR3 length equals 12 residues. The V end lost 2 bases, the J end lost 3 bases, and 2 bases lay between the germline ends. Germline lookup yields CDR1 SGHRS and CDR2 YFSETQ. This CDR3 reads CASSFDTGELFF. The CDR3 coding sequence is TGCGCCAGCAGCTTCGACACCGGGGAGCTGTTTTTT.